These 8 T cell receptor beta chains share one sample of origin, sequenced in a study of OX40 agonist ivuxolimab in advanced cancers. Assay used: immunoSEQ multiplex PCR; TCRdb lists only in-frame clones, some missing. The repertoire holds 15,000 to 25,000 clones, with roughly 68% as singletons. The sample consisted of CD4+ or CD8+ T cells sorted from blood, taken in a trial of the OX40 agonist ivuxolimab. The source is an adult with an advanced solid tumor such as melanoma, head and neck, liver or kidney cancer.

The chain carries TRBV28 and TRBJ2-5, with D possibly matching TRBD1 (6 bases). The germline V gene encodes CDR1 MDHEN and CDR2 SYDVKM. The CDR3 length is 14 residues. The V gene lost 5 bases and the J gene lost 5 bases, with 15 bases spanning the gap. The CDR3 DNA is TGTGCCAGCAGTCCAGGGACAATTCAGGAGACCCAGTACTTC. This codes for CASSPGTIQETQYF.

The J gene is TRBJ2-3, the V gene TRBV7-9; 10 bases match TRBD2. This CDR3 has 18 amino acids. From germline, CDR1 is SEHNR and CDR2 FQNEAQ (reference sequence). V was pared by 4 bases and J by 3 bases, with 13 bases of the junction left unmatched. CDR3 DNA sequence: TGTGCCAGCAGCTCCCTTAGCGGGGGGTCATGGGTAACAGATACGCAGTATTTT. This translates into CASSSLSGGSWVTDTQYF.

The CDR3 DNA follows: TGTGCCAGCAGCGCAGGGACAGGCCTGGGGGCTTTCTTT. This encodes CASSAGTGLGAFF. The chain links TRBV9 to TRBJ1-1, with 8 bases that match TRBD1. The CDR3 is made up of 13 amino acids. The V and J ends lost 3 bases and 11 bases, in that order; junction bases with no gene match: 9. Germline V gene sequence: CDR1 SGDLS, CDR2 YYNGEE.

The chain uses TRBV27 and TRBJ2-1, with a weak D call TRBD2 (5 bases). Trimming pared 2 bases from V and 1 base from J, leaving 12 bases between. The CDR3 length is 16 residues. CDR1 and CDR2 (germline): MNHEY, SMNVEV (reference sequence). The CDR3 sequence: CASSLQRVLSYNEQFF. The CDR3 DNA is TGTGCCAGCAGTTTACAGAGGGTCCTTTCCTACAATGAGCAGTTCTTC.

There are a few counts of this clone. The chain employs TRBV19 and TRBJ2-1, with 12 positions matching TRBD2. The CDR3 is made up of 14 amino acids. Per germline, CDR1 LNHDA and CDR2 SQIVND (reference sequence). V shed 7 bases, J shed 7 bases, and the junction held 5 bases outside the gene matches. CDR3 nucleotides: TGTGCCAGTACATTACTAGCGGGGGGAAATGAGCAGTTCTTC. This gives the protein CASTLLAGGNEQFF.

The chain combines TRBV1 with TRBJ1-2. TRBV1 is recorded as a pseudogene. The CDR3 has 16 amino acids. CDR3 amino acids: CTSSFCSVRKTYGYTF. The CDR3 DNA follows: TGCACCAGCAGCTTTTGTAGTGTGCGAAAGACCTATGGCTACACCTTC.

The chain joins TRBV27 to TRBJ1-5; D is undetermined. The CDR3 spans 15 residues. Per germline, CDR1 MNHEY and CDR2 SMNVEV (reference sequence). The V gene lost 2 bases and the J gene lost 0 bases, with 8 bases spanning the gap. The CDR3 region has the DNA TGTGCCAGCAGTTTAGCGGGCTATAGCAATCAGCCCCAGCATTTT. It specifies CASSLAGYSNQPQHF.

With respect to this clone: The junction differs from germline at one of its ends, possibly a read error. This chain joins TRBV6-6 and TRBJ1-1, with D maybe TRBD1 (5 bases). Per the germline V gene, CDR1 is MNHNY and CDR2 is SVGAGI (reference sequence). This CDR3 comprises 14 residues. CDR3 sequence (DNA): TGTGCCAGCAGTTACGGGGGAGGGAACTCTGAAGCTTTCTTT. Translation: CASSYGGGNSEAFF.